This note documents a single TCR beta chain sequence. This clone was picked up a small number of times. What this receptor recognizes is not known. There are no base qualities to consult, and no much larger clone falls within one base. The data stem from a study of cytomegalovirus exposure and HLA in healthy donors (dated by TCRdb to between 2016 and 2019). Regarding the complete study: An earlier analysis of approximately 640 of the donors reported more than 250 Gb of sequence data and 100 million to 130 million unique TCR beta sequences from 150 million to 200 million T cells. About 320 gigabases of sequencing data and 78 million or so unique TCR sequences were included in an early release covering 550 to 800 HLA-typed donors. Among the approximately 400 genotyped donors, around 81% belonged to the genetic ancestry cluster associated with self-reported Caucasian donors. The study aimed to test whether cataloging public T cell receptors could reveal signatures of past pathogen exposure. The study used immunosequencing to profile the T cell repertoires of several hundred subjects and linked those repertoires to cytomegalovirus serostatus. In addition to the first cohort of several hundred subjects, a separate validation cohort of 120 different subjects was used. To predict cytomegalovirus infection status, the study combined high-throughput TCR immunosequencing, statistical association of individual TCRs with disease status, and machine learning. A later analysis re-examined previously published TCR beta repertoires from about 700 donors and added high-resolution HLA genotyping to investigate patterns of TCR occurrence. Rather than using new phenotypic data, the later analysis identified candidate immune exposures from TCR beta sequences and from how often those sequences occurred across donors. To decide whether each TCR beta V gene segment behaved as functional or pseudogenic, an earlier analysis of approximately 600 of the donors relied on high-throughput TCR beta sequencing. Donor age, sex, ethnicity and CMV serostatus were compiled together with the repertoire data. A later genetic analysis used genome-wide SNP genotypes for about three fifths of the roughly 700 donors, treating that subset as a discovery cohort. Every discovery cohort repertoire had been produced on one sequencing platform. Class I and class II HLA loci were covered by the typing at four-digit resolution. The number of typed donors differed by locus: roughly 620-640 for A, B, C, DRB1 and DQB1; about 520 for DQA1; over 600 for DPA1; and 450 to 480 for DPB1. Roughly 5 DR-DQ haplotypes were handled as single units for association and clustering because linkage in the cohort was strong. On average, around 240,000 unique TCR beta nucleotide sequences were sequenced per donor among 300 to 500 genotyped donors of the cohort, with 15% to 20% of those sequences being non-productive.

General study outcomes and caveats: A further reported finding was that TCR beta sequences accurately predicted the HLA-A and HLA-B alleles for most subjects in the first cohort. According to a later analysis, most CMV-associated TCR beta chains appeared to be HLA-restricted, and the HLA associations seemed to be driven largely by CMV exposure. In a later genetic analysis, fewer N-insertions in productive TCRs were reported among donors in an Asian-associated ancestry cluster than the approximately 670-donor mean. Linkage disequilibrium might explain the correlated functional status among segregating V segments, but an unknown experimental factor could not be ruled out. Only TCR beta chains were sequenced in this cohort, and the absence of alpha or paired-chain data limited detectable features. The classifier was reported to diagnose cytomegalovirus status with high specificity and sensitivity in both the original and validation cohorts. Three of the identified cytomegalovirus-associated TCR beta chains were confirmed in vitro to be specific for cytomegalovirus antigens. In an earlier analysis of some 500 of the donors, most TCR beta V segments appeared in productive rearrangements about 87% or about 30% of the time, broadly matching IMGT annotations. About 15 rarely observed V segments, including chromosome 9 orphons, were excluded from the earlier analysis of several hundred of the donors because counts were too low. The sequencing pipeline was judged likely to have produced a cluster of highly shared sequence variants as a technical artifact. Most TCR sequences were seen in very few donors, while some public TCRs were found in many individuals. The authors suggested that the approach could potentially be extended to other disease states and immunological phenotypes. Because some donors lacked HLA typing at each locus, the association tests relied only on the typed subset. The only immune exposure information available for the cohort was CMV serostatus. At a false discovery rate of 0.05, a later analysis linked some 18,000 TCR beta sequences to specific HLA alleles. Some IMGT-functional V segments, including TRBV6-2 and TRBV6-3, could not be told apart with the 87-base-pair reads, so those segments were excluded. When HLA alleles, especially DR and DQ, strongly co-occurred, TCR associations were difficult to assign to individual alleles. In a later analysis, the rate of TCR association differed among HLA loci, with DRB1 alleles having the most associated TCRs and HLA-C alleles having the fewest. The study gave a list of some 150 TCR beta chains associated with cytomegalovirus. A later analysis reported that several top co-occurrence clusters appeared linked to parvovirus B19, influenza, CMV and Epstein-Barr virus. In a later analysis, HLA-associated TCR beta chains showed more clonal expansion and lower generation probabilities than non-associated chains that were equally common. An association between a missense DCLRE1C variant and V-gene and J-gene trimming of TCR beta chains was found in a later genetic analysis and replicated in an independent cohort. Roughly uniform sequencing depth across donors was assumed in presence/absence analyses, although this assumption may not hold.

In total, more than 500 healthy bone marrow donors made up the cohort. At the time of sampling, every cohort member was nominally healthy, though immune exposures that went unrecorded were likely present. The donor tested CMV seropositive and was one of the 289 seropositive cohort members. Every donor gave a peripheral blood sample, and the peripheral blood mononuclear cells from that sample were used for TCR beta sequencing. Genomic DNA was extracted from the blood cell samples with the Qiagen DNeasy Blood Extraction Kit. Library preparation employed the immunoSEQ multiplex PCR assay. A mixture of 60 forward primers for TCR Vbeta segments and 13 reverse primers for TCR Jbeta segments was used in the multiplex PCR. The CDR3 region of rearranged TCR beta genes was amplified from genomic DNA with a multiplex PCR assay. Amplified TCR beta libraries were sequenced as 87-base-pair reads on the Illumina HiSeq System. The source study handled its data this way. A later analysis counted approximately 76 million unique TCR beta chains across the 640 or so repertoires, and some 11 million of these chains were shared by at least two donors. A nearest-neighbor algorithm error-corrected the raw reads and collapsed the reads into unique sequences, merging closely related sequences to remove PCR and sequencing errors. V, D and J gene segments were assigned by aligning CDR3 sequences to IMGT reference sequences. For a sequence to be retained, a match of at least six nucleotides was required to both a V gene segment and a J gene segment. Rearrangements were classified as productive when the CDR3 lacked stop codons and remained in frame with V and J, and all other rearrangements were classified as non-productive. CDR3 was defined according to IMGT convention as the region running from the second conserved V-encoded cysteine to the conserved J-encoded phenylalanine. In an earlier analysis of some 550 of the donors, sequences lacking an unambiguous match to a single V gene segment were excluded. An earlier analysis of 587 of the donors classified V segments as functional when productive rearrangements were above 56.7% and as segregating when the standard deviation between donors was above 5%. To diagnose cytomegalovirus status from the catalog of TCR beta chain sequences, a statistical classification framework was built. A later analysis assigned V and J genes by comparing TCR nucleotide sequences with IMGT/GENE-DB human TR gene sequences. Using the TCRdist pipeline, a later analysis assigned CDR3 sequences along with most-parsimonious VDJ recombination scenarios. In a later analysis, each TCR beta chain was defined by its CDR3 amino acid sequence together with its V-gene family, and reads without a unique V-gene family were excluded. As a way to deal with suspected cross-contamination and a sequencing artifact, a later analysis dropped 592 nucleotide sequences that were highly shared and had low generation probability. In a later analysis, a clonal expansion index for each public chain was calculated from normalized within-repertoire ranks of inferred template counts. Generation probabilities in a later analysis came from a VDJ recombination model fitted to out-of-frame rearrangements, and those results were checked against IGoR. A later analysis scored TCR-TCR, TCR-HLA and TCR-CMV co-occurrence with hypergeometric tests, applying a repertoire-size bias correction to TCR pairs. In a later analysis, false discovery rates were estimated by permuting HLA or CMV assignments 20 times. In a later analysis, co-occurring TCRs were grouped using DBSCAN, with TCRdist sequence similarity added in when clustering inside HLA-allele-positive subsets. For co-occurrence clustering, repertoires with fewer than 30,000 or more than 120,000 public chains were excluded, along with four to six repertoires with anomalous nucleotide sharing. In its TCRdb copy, this immuneACCESS table keeps in-frame sequences only and misses some clones. Where compared with another copy, unresolved V genes explain less than half of these, and the others have no known cause. V and J calls and clone size are given by that table; D and trimming were obtained from the DNA. The sample profile shows approximately 100,000 clones; about 77% of them were found once. The ten largest clones take up approximately 4.8% of the sample.

The CDR3 covers 16 residues, taking in both the cysteine and the phenylalanine. The retained sequence is limited to the CDR3, 48 bases, with the frame set at the first base. Unmatched junction bases come to 2, with V trimmed by 2 bases and J by 0 bases. The germline V gene provides CDR1 MNHEY and CDR2 SVGAGI. The specimen sequenced was PBMCs. The TCR sequence derives from a woman between 18 and 29 years old in good health and CMV-seropositive. The chain is made from TRBV6-5 and TRBJ2-1, and 9 bases in between align with TRBD2. The DNA sequence is given as TGTGCCAGCAGTTACGCGGGAGGGCCCTCCTACAATGAGCAGTTCTTC. The resulting protein is CASSYAGGPSYNEQFF.